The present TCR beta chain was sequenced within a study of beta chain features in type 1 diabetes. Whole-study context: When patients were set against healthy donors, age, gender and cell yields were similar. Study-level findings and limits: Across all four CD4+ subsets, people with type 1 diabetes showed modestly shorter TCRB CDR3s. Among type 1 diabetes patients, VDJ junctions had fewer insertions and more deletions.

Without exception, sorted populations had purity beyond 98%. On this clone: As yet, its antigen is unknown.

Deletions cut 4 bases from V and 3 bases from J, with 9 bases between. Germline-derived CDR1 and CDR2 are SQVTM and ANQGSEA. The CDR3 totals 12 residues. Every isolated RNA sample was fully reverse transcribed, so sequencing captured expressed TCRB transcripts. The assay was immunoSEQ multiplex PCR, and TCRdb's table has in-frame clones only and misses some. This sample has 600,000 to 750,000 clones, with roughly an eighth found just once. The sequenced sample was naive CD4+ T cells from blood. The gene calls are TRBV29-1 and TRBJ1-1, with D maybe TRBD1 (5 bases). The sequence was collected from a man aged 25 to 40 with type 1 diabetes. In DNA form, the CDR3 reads TGCAGCGTTGTGGGGCAGTACACTGAAGCTTTCTTT. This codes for CSVVGQYTEAFF.